This is a list of T cell receptor beta chains from one sample in a study of blood T cell repertoires in COVID-19. Assay: immunoSEQ multiplex PCR; the TCRdb copy retains only in-frame clones and omits some. The table shows 150,000 to 200,000 clones, with over 75% occurring only once. The sample taken for sequencing was PBMCs or T cells enriched from blood (not recorded which). The receptor source for this set is a woman under 30 who had recovered from COVID-19. Both conserved end residues are part of each CDR3. Where a row states a size, it is once, few, many or the class of an expanded clone; other rows omit it.

TRBJ1-1 TRBV19 NA CASRPRDRDEAFF
TRBJ1-6 TRBV6-5 NA CASSYRGNNSPLHF
TRBJ2-4 TRBV28 NA CASSWGSGAKNIQYF
TRBJ1-1 TRBV11-2 NA CASSLGQVGFGAEAFF
TRBJ1-2 TRBV28 NA CASSQDRWRGYTF
TRBJ2-1 TRBV4-2 NA CASSPGLANNEQFF
TRBJ1-5 TRBV29-1 NA CSVGSGTGQHQPQHF
TRBJ1-5 TRBV7-2 NA CASSLDAGASNQPQHF
TRBJ2-1 TRBV19 NA CASMTSGLLYNEQFF
TRBJ2-7 TRBV27 NA CASSPQGADSSYEQYF
TRBJ1-4 TRBV5-1 NA CASSWTGSQEKLFF
TRBJ1-2 TRBV9 NA CASSVADLGGSGYTF
TRBJ2-5 TRBV3-1/TRBV3-2 NA CASSQGRQAGVQETQYF
TRBJ1-5 TRBV2 NA CASSRQDRGNQPQHF
TRBJ1-2 TRBV30 NA CAWSVGGQGAGGYTF
TRBJ2-3 TRBV4-3 NA CASSPRRGGPSTDTQYF
TRBJ2-2 TRBV7-9 few CASSLIGGAGELFF
TRBJ2-5 TRBV7-2 NA CASSQRETQYF
TRBJ1-2 TRBV9 NA CASSSAGQGNGYTF
TRBJ1-1 TRBV6-6 NA CASSLRTGDKLNTEAFF
TRBJ1-2 TRBV11-2 NA CASSLDRANYGYTF
TRBJ2-2 TRBV30 few CAIDRGYTGELFF
TRBJ1-1 TRBV19 NA CARMEGWVNTEAFF
TRBJ1-1 TRBV11-2 NA CASSRGGGKVEAFF
TRBJ2-5 TRBV7-3 once CASSQIAGGAETQYF
TRBJ2-2 TRBV18 NA CASSPGLAGSTGELFF
TRBJ2-7 TRBV4-2 NA CASSQLAGATYEQYF
TRBJ1-3 TRBV7-9 NA CASSTGTGGSGNTIYF